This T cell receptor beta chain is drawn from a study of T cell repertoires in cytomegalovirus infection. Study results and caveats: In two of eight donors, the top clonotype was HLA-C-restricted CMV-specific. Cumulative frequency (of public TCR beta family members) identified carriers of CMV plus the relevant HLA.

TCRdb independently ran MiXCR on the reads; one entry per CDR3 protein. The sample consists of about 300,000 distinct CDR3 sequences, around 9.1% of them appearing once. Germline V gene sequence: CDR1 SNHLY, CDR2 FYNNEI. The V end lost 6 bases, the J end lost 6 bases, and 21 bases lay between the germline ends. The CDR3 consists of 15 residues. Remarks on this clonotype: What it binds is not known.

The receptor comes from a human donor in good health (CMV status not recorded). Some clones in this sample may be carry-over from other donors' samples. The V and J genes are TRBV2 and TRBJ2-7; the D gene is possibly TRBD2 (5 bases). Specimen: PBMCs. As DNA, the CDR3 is TGTGCCAGCAGACTAACAGCCACCCGACGGGGCGAGCAGTACTTC. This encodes CASRLTATRRGEQYF.